The TCR beta chain described here comes from a study of blood T cell repertoires in COVID-19. The overall study: Samples came from the United States, Italy and Spain, spanning acute and convalescent COVID-19.

Germline V gene data show CDR1 as LNHDA and CDR2 as SQIVND (reference sequence). Deletions cut 4 bases from V and 5 bases from J, with 16 bases between. CDR3 length: 15 amino acids. In the authors' methods: Nucleated cell number was recorded as an estimate derived from reference gene primer amplification. Libraries were prepared by immunoSEQ multiplex PCR; TCRdb keeps only in-frame clonotypes and omits some of them. V and J calls and clone size are given by that table; D and trimming were obtained from the DNA. The data hold 250,000 or so clones, with around 90% observed a single time. Across about two dozen US areas, participants ranged in age from about 18 to 90 years. Each participant's cohort was designated according to participant-reported clinical history.

The chain employs TRBV19 and TRBJ2-3, with D tentatively TRBD2 (5 bases). Sequencing was carried out using PBMCs or T cells enriched from blood (not recorded which). This TCR derives from a woman aged 25 to 45 with acute COVID-19. CDR3: CASSTSTASGDTQYF. CDR3 DNA sequence: TGTGCCAGTAGTACTTCGACGGCCAGCGGAGATACGCAGTATTTT.